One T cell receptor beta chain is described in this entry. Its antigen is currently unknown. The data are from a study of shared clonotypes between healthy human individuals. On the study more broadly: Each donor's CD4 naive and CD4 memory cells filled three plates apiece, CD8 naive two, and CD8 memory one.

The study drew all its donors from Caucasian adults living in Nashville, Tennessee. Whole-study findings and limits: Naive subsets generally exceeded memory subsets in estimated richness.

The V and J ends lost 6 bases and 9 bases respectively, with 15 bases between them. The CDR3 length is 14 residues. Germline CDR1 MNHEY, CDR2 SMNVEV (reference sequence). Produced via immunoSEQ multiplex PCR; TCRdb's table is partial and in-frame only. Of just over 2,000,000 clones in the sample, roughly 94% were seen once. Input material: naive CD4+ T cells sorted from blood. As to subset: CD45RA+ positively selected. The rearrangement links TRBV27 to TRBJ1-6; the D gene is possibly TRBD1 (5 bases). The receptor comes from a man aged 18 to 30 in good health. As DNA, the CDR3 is TGTGCCAGCAGGACCCCGGGACTGGGTTCACCCCTCCACTTT. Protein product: CASRTPGLGSPLHF.